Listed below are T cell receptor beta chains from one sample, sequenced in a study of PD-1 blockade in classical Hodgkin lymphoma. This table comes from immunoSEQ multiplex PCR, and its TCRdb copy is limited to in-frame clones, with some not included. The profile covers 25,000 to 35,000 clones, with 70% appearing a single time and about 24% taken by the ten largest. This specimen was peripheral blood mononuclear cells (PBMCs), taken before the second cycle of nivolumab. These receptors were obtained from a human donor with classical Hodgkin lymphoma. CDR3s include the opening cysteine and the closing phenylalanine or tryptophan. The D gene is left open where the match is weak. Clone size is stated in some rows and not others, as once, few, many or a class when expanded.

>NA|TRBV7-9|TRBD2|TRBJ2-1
CASSPPWVAGYNEQFF
TGTGCCAGCAGCCCACCTTGGGTAGCGGGCTACAATGAGCAGTTCTTC
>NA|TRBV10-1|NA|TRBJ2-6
CATKCGEASGANVLTF
TGCGCCACCAAGTGCGGAGAGGCCTCTGGGGCCAACGTCCTGACTTTC
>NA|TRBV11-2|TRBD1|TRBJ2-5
CASSRGAGDRGRETQYF
TGTGCCAGCAGCCGAGGGGCAGGGGACAGGGGGAGGGAGACCCAGTACTTC
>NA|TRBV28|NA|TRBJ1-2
CASSLRAVGYTF
TGTGCCAGCAGTTTAAGAGCAGTCGGCTACACCTTC
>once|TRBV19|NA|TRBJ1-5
CASSRHRESHQPQHF
TGTGCCAGTAGTAGACACAGGGAGTCCCATCAGCCCCAGCATTTT
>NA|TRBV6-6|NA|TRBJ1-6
CAAQGSHNSPLHF
TGTGCCGCTCAAGGCAGTCACAATTCACCCCTCCACTTT
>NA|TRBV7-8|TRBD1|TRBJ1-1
CASSLSGTGNTEAFF
TGTGCCAGCAGCTTATCCGGGACAGGGAACACTGAAGCTTTCTTT
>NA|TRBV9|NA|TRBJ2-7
CASSVEDSGVYEQYF
TGTGCCAGCAGCGTAGAGGATAGCGGAGTCTACGAGCAGTACTTC
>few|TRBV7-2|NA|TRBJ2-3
CASSPRQQDTQYF
TGTGCCAGCAGCCCACGCCAACAGGATACGCAGTATTTT
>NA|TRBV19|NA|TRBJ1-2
CASSILGQNYGYTF
TGTGCCAGTAGTATACTTGGACAGAACTATGGCTACACCTTC
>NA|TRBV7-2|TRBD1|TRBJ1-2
CASSLSATGGGGYTF
TGTGCCAGCAGCTTATCAGCTACAGGGGGAGGTGGCTACACCTTC
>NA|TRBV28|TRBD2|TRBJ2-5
CASSFLAGVRETQYF
TGTGCCAGCAGTTTTCTTGCGGGAGTTCGAGAGACCCAGTACTTC
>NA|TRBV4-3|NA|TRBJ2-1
CASSQDFREQFF
TGCGCCAGCAGCCAAGATTTTCGGGAGCAGTTCTTC
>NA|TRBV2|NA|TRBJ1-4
CASRPAPGNEKLFF
TGTGCCAGCCGTCCCGCACCCGGGAATGAAAAACTGTTTTTT
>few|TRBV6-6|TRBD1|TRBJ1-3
CASSYSQGGASNTIYF
TGTGCCAGCAGTTACTCTCAGGGGGGAGCCTCAAACACCATATATTTT
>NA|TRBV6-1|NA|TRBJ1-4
CASSPGSTNEKLFF
TGTGCCAGCAGTCCGGGGTCAACTAATGAAAAACTGTTTTTT
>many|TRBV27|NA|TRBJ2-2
CARRGLERNTGELFF
TGTGCCAGACGTGGTCTTGAGCGGAACACCGGGGAGCTGTTTTTT
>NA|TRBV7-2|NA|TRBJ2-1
CASSRQLGTGSYNEQFF
TGTGCCAGCAGCCGCCAACTCGGGACGGGTTCCTACAATGAGCAGTTCTTC
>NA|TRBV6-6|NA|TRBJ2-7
CASSPLGGSYEQYF
TGTGCCAGCAGCCCTCTCGGTGGGTCCTACGAGCAGTACTTC
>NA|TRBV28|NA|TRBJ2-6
CASSIPGAGANVLTF
TGTGCCAGCAGTATACCAGGGGCTGGGGCCAACGTCCTGACTTTC
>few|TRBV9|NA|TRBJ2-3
CASSVWGLVTDTQYF
TGTGCCAGCAGCGTATGGGGGCTAGTCACAGATACGCAGTATTTT
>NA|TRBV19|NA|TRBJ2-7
CASSMTRSFSYEQYF
TGTGCCAGTAGTATGACGCGGTCCTTCTCCTACGAGCAGTACTTC
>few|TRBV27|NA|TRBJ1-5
CASSGWGGGNQPQHF
TGTGCCAGCAGTGGGTGGGGAGGAGGGAATCAGCCCCAGCATTTT
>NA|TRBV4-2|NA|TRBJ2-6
CASSQSSRTASGANVLTF
TGTGCCAGCAGCCAATCTAGCAGGACAGCATCTGGGGCCAACGTCCTGACTTTC
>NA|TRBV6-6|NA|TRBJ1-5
CASSYSAPNQPQHF
TGTGCCAGCAGTTACTCTGCACCCAATCAGCCCCAGCATTTT
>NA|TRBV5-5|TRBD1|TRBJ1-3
CASSFLGTDSGNTIYF
TGTGCCAGCAGCTTTCTAGGGACAGACTCTGGAAACACCATATATTTT
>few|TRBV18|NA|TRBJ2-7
CASSPPGPYEQYF
TGTGCCAGCTCACCACCAGGGCCCTACGAGCAGTACTTC
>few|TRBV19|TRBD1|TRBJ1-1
CASSPRDRGHIGAFF
TGTGCCAGTAGTCCCCGGGACAGGGGACATATTGGGGCTTTCTTT
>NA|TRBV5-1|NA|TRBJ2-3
CASSTGPPTDTQYF
TGCGCCAGCTCGACAGGCCCACCCACAGATACGCAGTATTTT
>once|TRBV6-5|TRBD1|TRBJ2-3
CASSYLGTATDTQYF
TGTGCCAGCAGTTACCTCGGGACAGCCACAGATACGCAGTATTTT
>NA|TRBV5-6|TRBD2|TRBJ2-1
CASSLIAGNNEQFF
TGTGCCAGCAGCTTGATAGCGGGTAACAATGAGCAGTTCTTC
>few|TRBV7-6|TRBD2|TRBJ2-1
CASSLGTSGTTGEQFF
TGTGCCAGCAGCTTAGGGACTAGCGGGACCACTGGTGAGCAGTTCTTC
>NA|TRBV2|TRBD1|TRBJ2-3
CASRERTGQTDTQYF
TGTGCCAGCAGGGAGAGGACAGGGCAAACAGATACGCAGTATTTT
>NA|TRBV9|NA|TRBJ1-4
CASSVSGGQKLFF
TGTGCCAGCAGCGTGAGTGGCGGTCAAAAACTGTTTTTT
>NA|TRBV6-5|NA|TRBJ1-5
CASSDSNYQPQHF
TGTGCCAGCAGTGACAGCAACTATCAGCCCCAGCATTTT
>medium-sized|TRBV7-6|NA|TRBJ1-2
CASSLDSGLGGYTF
TGTGCCAGCAGCTTAGATTCAGGGTTGGGTGGCTACACCTTC
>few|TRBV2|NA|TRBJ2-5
CASSQGGGRETQYF
TGTGCCAGCAGTCAGGGGGGCGGGAGAGAGACCCAGTACTTC
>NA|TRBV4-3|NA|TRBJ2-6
CASSPTYGLRSGANVLTF
TGCGCCAGCAGCCCCACGTACGGGCTCCGCTCTGGGGCCAACGTCCTGACTTTC
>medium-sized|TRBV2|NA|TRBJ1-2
CASTRRGYGYTF
TGTGCCAGCACCAGACGGGGCTATGGCTACACCTTC
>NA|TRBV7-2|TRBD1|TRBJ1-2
CASSSDRGANYGYTF
TGTGCCAGCAGCTCCGACAGGGGTGCTAACTATGGCTACACCTTC
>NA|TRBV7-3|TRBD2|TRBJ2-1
CASSQKGTSVYNEQFF
TGTGCCAGCAGCCAGAAAGGGACTAGCGTATACAATGAGCAGTTCTTC
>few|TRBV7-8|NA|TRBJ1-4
CASSLGFGKLFF
TGTGCCAGCAGCTTAGGTTTCGGAAAACTGTTTTTT
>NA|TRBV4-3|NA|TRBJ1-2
CASSQDSLRTDYGYTF
TGCGCCAGCAGCCAAGATAGCCTGAGGACAGACTATGGCTACACCTTC
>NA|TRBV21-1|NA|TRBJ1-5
CASTKKKWTGAPEQPQHF
TGTGCCAGCACAAAGAAAAAGTGGACAGGGGCTCCCGAGCAGCCCCAGCATTTT
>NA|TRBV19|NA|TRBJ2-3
CASSGGTRSNTDTQYF
TGTGCCAGTAGTGGGGGGACCCGATCGAACACAGATACGCAGTATTTT
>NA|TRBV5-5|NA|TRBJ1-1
CASRKWGDTEAFF
TGTGCCAGCAGAAAGTGGGGGGACACTGAAGCTTTCTTT
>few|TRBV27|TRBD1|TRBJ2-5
CASSLLIGQGKRETQYF
TGTGCCAGCAGTTTACTTATCGGACAGGGGAAGAGAGAGACCCAGTACTTC
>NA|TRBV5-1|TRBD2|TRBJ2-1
CASSPGLINNEQFF
TGCGCCAGCAGCCCGGGACTAATAAACAATGAGCAGTTCTTC
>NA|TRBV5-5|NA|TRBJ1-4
CASSLVGRSIEKLFF
TGTGCCAGCAGCTTAGTGGGCAGGTCTATTGAAAAACTGTTTTTT
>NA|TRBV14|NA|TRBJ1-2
CASSPRGTLYGYTF
TGTGCCAGCAGCCCCCGGGGAACTCTCTATGGCTACACCTTC
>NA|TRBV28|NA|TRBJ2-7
CASSLSSSYEQYF
TGTGCCAGCAGTTTATCCTCCTCCTACGAGCAGTACTTC
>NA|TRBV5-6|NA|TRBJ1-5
CASSLGSQPQHF
TGTGCCAGCAGCTTAGGTAGTCAGCCCCAGCATTTT